The 28 T cell receptor beta chains presented below share a single source sample, sequenced in a study of blood T cell repertoires in COVID-19. Produced via immunoSEQ multiplex PCR; TCRdb's table is partial and in-frame only. The sample has tens of thousands of clones; just over 85% are singletons. Sequencing was performed on peripheral blood. These receptors all come from a human donor in a cohort sampled during active COVID-19.

The V and J genes are TRBV18 and TRBJ2-2, with 12 bases identical to TRBD2. V was pared by 2 bases and J by 10 bases, with 8 bases of the junction left unmatched. The CDR3 covers 16 residues. Germline V gene lookup returns CDR1 KGHSH and CDR2 LQKENI. The CDR3 is CASSPRTSGTTMELFF. The CDR3 nucleotides read TGTGCCAGCTCACCAAGGACTAGCGGGACGACGATGGAGCTGTTTTTT.

In this sample, this clone turned up once. J is TRBJ2-7 and V is TRBV5-1, with TRBD1 matching 7 bases. The CDR3 has 15 amino acids. The germline CDR1 and CDR2 sequences are SGHRS and YFSETQ. V shed 4 bases and J 4 bases; nucleotides not matched to a gene: 11. Written as DNA, the CDR3 is TGCGCCAGCAGCCCGGCCGGGACAGAACTATACGAGCAGTACTTC. Its protein is CASSPAGTELYEQYF.

V usage is TRBV28 and J usage is TRBJ1-5, with TRBD1 matching over 7 bases. Germline CDR1 reads MDHEN; CDR2 reads SYDVKM. V lost 3 bases, J lost 5 bases, and 10 bases stayed unmatched. The length of the CDR3 is 16 residues. The CDR3 protein is CASSLRGTGAYQPQHF. CDR3 coding DNA: TGTGCCAGCAGTTTGAGGGGCACAGGGGCTTATCAGCCCCAGCATTTT.

The rearrangement joins TRBV10-1 to TRBJ2-3, with TRBD1 as a possible D gene (6 bases). The CDR3 covers 14 residues. Germline V gene sequence: CDR1 WNHNN, CDR2 SYGVQD (reference sequence). The V end lost 5 bases, the J end lost 1 base, and 10 bases lay between the germline ends. CDR3 region: CASSLTGRTDTQYF. The CDR3 nucleotides read TGCGCCAGCAGTCTGACAGGCCGCACAGATACGCAGTATTTT.

This chain joins TRBV5-8 and TRBJ2-1, with TRBD2 matching over 10 bases. The germline CDR1 and CDR2 sequences are SGHTS and YDEGEE. The CDR3 has 16 amino acids. V gave up 1 base and J gave up 7 bases; unmatched junction bases: 8. CDR3 in amino acids: CASSLRRSGRVNEQFF. CDR3 coding DNA: TGTGCCAGCAGCTTGAGACGAAGCGGGAGGGTAAATGAGCAGTTCTTC.

This clone has more than one count but fewer than ten. This sample also contains other DNA sequences that code for the same CDR3. The V call is TRBV7-2, the J call TRBJ2-7, with 10 bases identical to TRBD1. CDR3 length: 15 residues. Trimming removed 5 bases from V and 1 base from J; junction bases left unmatched: 5. Germline CDR1 reads SGHTA; CDR2 reads FQGNSA. As DNA, the CDR3 is TGTGCCAGCAGCGGACGGGACAGGGGATCCTACGAGCAGTACTTC. Protein sequence: CASSGRDRGSYEQYF.

The V and J genes are TRBV7-8 and TRBJ2-2, with a weak D call TRBD2 (6 bases). Germline V gene data show CDR1 as SGHVS and CDR2 as FQNEAQ. V dropped 2 bases and J dropped 0 bases, with 10 bases sitting between them. There are 16 residues in the CDR3. The CDR3 region is CASSLLAVTNTGELFF. DNA of the CDR3: TGTGCCAGCAGCTTATTAGCGGTAACGAACACCGGGGAGCTGTTTTTT.

This chain connects TRBV7-2 to TRBJ2-1, with D perhaps TRBD2 (6 bases). The CDR3 has 19 amino acids. Looked up from germline, CDR1 is SGHTA and CDR2 is FQGNSA. V dropped 1 base and J dropped 3 bases, with 22 bases sitting between them. Here the CDR3 reads CASSLVAGRAGPRYNEQFF. The DNA for the CDR3 is TGTGCCAGCAGCTTAGTTGCCGGGCGGGCGGGACCTCGCTACAATGAGCAGTTCTTC.

The V gene is TRBV14, the J gene TRBJ2-1; 7 bases fit TRBD1. V lost 5 bases and J lost 9; bases outside the gene matches: 19. Germline values: CDR1 SGHDN, CDR2 FVKESK. The CDR3 covers 17 residues. The CDR3 region is CASSVQPRGRGLGEQFF. DNA of the CDR3: TGTGCCAGCAGCGTCCAACCTAGGGGGCGCGGGTTGGGTGAGCAGTTCTTC.

The rearrangement links TRBV28 to TRBJ1-1, with D possibly being TRBD1 (5 bases). Germline values: CDR1 MDHEN, CDR2 SYDVKM. V lost 4 bases and J 1 base, leaving 10 bases between the germline ends. This CDR3 contains 14 residues. The CDR3 sequence: CASSSFTGNTEAFF. In DNA form, the CDR3 reads TGTGCCAGCAGTTCGTTCACAGGGAACACTGAAGCTTTCTTT.

This clone was observed a handful of times. The CDR3 here is CASSHYRGGYTF. The DNA for the CDR3 is TGTGCCAGCAGTCATTACAGGGGTGGCTACACCTTC. The chain combines TRBV6-2 or TRBV6-3 with TRBJ1-2, with 7 nucleotides matching TRBD1. CDR3 length: 12 residues. The V gene's germline CDR1 is MNHEY and CDR2 SVGEGT. V lost 5 bases, J lost 7 bases, and 4 bases stayed unmatched.

The gene calls are TRBV10-2 and TRBJ2-1, with 8 bases identical to TRBD1. Per germline, CDR1 WSHSY and CDR2 SAAADI. This CDR3 is built from 14 residues. The trim removed 6 bases at V and 4 bases at J, leaving 5 bases unmatched. The CDR3 reads CASRQGGSYNEQFF. In DNA form, the CDR3 reads TGCGCCAGCAGACAGGGGGGTAGTTACAATGAGCAGTTCTTC.

The J gene is TRBJ2-7, the V gene TRBV19, with TRBD1 as a possible D gene (6 bases). This CDR3 spans 15 amino acids. CDR1 LNHDA and CDR2 SQIVND come from the germline V gene (reference sequence). The V and J ends lost 1 base and 0 bases respectively, with 10 bases between them. The CDR3 coding sequence is TGTGCCAGTAGTATAGGATCGACAGGCTCCTACGAGCAGTACTTC. It specifies CASSIGSTGSYEQYF.

V gene TRBV27 combines with J gene TRBJ1-4; perhaps TRBD1 as D (5 bases). Germline lookup yields CDR1 MNHEY and CDR2 SMNVEV (reference sequence). V was clipped by 2 bases and J by 7 bases, with 11 bases between them. The CDR3 has 14 residues. This CDR3 is CASSLLGVGEKLFF. CDR3 bases: TGTGCCAGCAGTTTACTAGGGGTGGGTGAAAAACTGTTTTTT. Looking up the rest from reference TRBV27 and TRBJ1-4 gives the full variable domain: EAQVTQNPRYLITVTGKKLTVTCSQNMNHEYMSWYRQDPGLGLRQIYYSMNVEVTDKGDVPEGYKVSRKEKRNFPLILESPSPNQTSLYFCASSLLGVGEKLFFGSGTQLSVL.

The CDR3 here is CASTVDRGLNYGYTF. DNA of the CDR3: TGTGCCAGTACCGTGGACAGGGGCCTCAACTATGGCTACACCTTC. This chain joins TRBV19 and TRBJ1-2; 9 positions agree with TRBD1. Germline CDR1 LNHDA, CDR2 SQIVND (reference sequence). The CDR3 is 15 amino acids. V gave up 7 bases and J gave up 2 bases; unmatched junction bases: 8.

The chain carries TRBV3-1 (or the pseudogene TRBV3-2) and TRBJ2-5; 7 positions match TRBD2. CDR1 is LGHDT and CDR2 is YNNKEL in the germline V gene (reference sequence). CDR3 size: 17 residues. With V trimmed by 0 bases and J by 5 bases, 12 bases remained unmatched. This CDR3 reads CASSQETKAGVGETQYF. The CDR3 coding sequence is TGTGCCAGCAGCCAAGAGACCAAGGCGGGAGTGGGGGAGACCCAGTACTTC.

The chain recombines TRBV6-5 with TRBJ2-3; no reliable D call. The CDR3 sequence is 16 residues long. Looked up from germline, CDR1 is MNHEY and CDR2 is SVGAGI. The germline V and J ends were trimmed by 0 bases and 0 bases, with 10 bases remaining between them. CDR3 coding DNA: TGTGCCAGCAGTTACTCTACGGTCTCGAGCACAGATACGCAGTATTTT. This codes for CASSYSTVSSTDTQYF.

This clone has a single count. The chain links TRBV5-1 to TRBJ2-3; 10 bases line up with TRBD2. The CDR3 loop spans 16 amino acids. Germline lookup yields CDR1 SGHRS and CDR2 YFSETQ. J gave up 2 bases and V 0 bases, and 3 bases lay outside the gene matches. The DNA of the CDR3 is TGCGCCAGCAGCTTGGGGACTAGCGGAACCACAGATACGCAGTATTTT. Protein sequence: CASSLGTSGTTDTQYF.

CDR3 DNA: TGTGCCAGTAGTCACCGGACTAGCGGGGGGGGATTGGGCGGGGAGCTGTTTTTT. Its protein is CASSHRTSGGGLGGELFF. This sequence joins TRBV19 and TRBJ2-2, with 15 bases identical to TRBD2. Trimming cost V 5 bases and J 7 bases; bases outside gene matches: 11. The CDR3 is 18 residues long. CDR1 LNHDA and CDR2 SQIVND come from the germline V gene (reference sequence).

The V gene is TRBV7-2, the J gene TRBJ1-2, with unresolved D. The germline V and J ends were trimmed by 2 bases and 7 bases, with 11 bases remaining between them. The germline CDR1 and CDR2 sequences are SGHTA and FQGNSA. The CDR3 is 13 amino acids. This chain's CDR3 is CASSLSRIAGYTF. CDR3 coding DNA: TGTGCCAGCAGCTTAAGCCGCATCGCTGGCTACACCTTC.

This rearrangement joins TRBV2 to TRBJ1-6, with 7 positions matching TRBD1. CDR1 and CDR2 (germline): SNHLY, FYNNEI. The CDR3 is made up of 15 amino acids. V gave up 7 bases and J gave up 0 bases; unmatched junction bases: 3. The CDR3 DNA reads as TGTGCCAGCATCGCAGGGGGCTCCTATAATTCACCCCTCCACTTT. It is translated as CASIAGGSYNSPLHF.

The chain uses TRBV6-2 or TRBV6-3 and TRBJ1-1; D is possibly TRBD1 (5 bases). V shed 5 bases and J shed 5 bases, with 18 bases lying between them. The CDR3 is made up of 15 amino acids. CDR1 is MNHEY and CDR2 is SVGEGT in the germline V gene. This chain's CDR3 is CASSDPFRVFTEAFF. CDR3 sequence (DNA): TGTGCCAGCAGTGACCCTTTCAGGGTCTTTACTGAAGCTTTCTTT.

This sequence joins TRBV20-1 and TRBJ2-7; 7 bases match TRBD1. CDR3 length equals 12 residues. V trimming: 3 bases; J trimming: 7 bases; junction bases outside the gene matches: 6. Per germline, CDR1 DFQATT and CDR2 SNEGSKA (reference sequence). The CDR3: CSASDGTEEQYF. The CDR3 nucleotides read TGCAGTGCTAGTGACGGGACAGAGGAGCAGTACTTC.

This sequence joins TRBV19 and TRBJ2-3, with D unclear. The V end lost 5 bases, the J end lost 0 bases, and 9 bases lay between the germline ends. Germline loops: CDR1 LNHDA, CDR2 SQIVND (reference sequence). CDR3 length: 14 amino acids. The CDR3 is CASSGAVSTDTQYF. The CDR3 DNA reads as TGTGCCAGTAGTGGAGCAGTTAGCACAGATACGCAGTATTTT.

This chain links TRBV7-9 with TRBJ1-2; possible D gene TRBD1, 5 bases. Looked up from germline, CDR1 is SEHNR and CDR2 is FQNEAQ (reference sequence). The V end was cut by 0 bases, the J end by 0 bases, with 8 bases between. The CDR3 runs 15 residues. The CDR3 nucleotides are TGTGCCAGCAGCTTAGCGGGGGGAACTAACTATGGCTACACCTTC. It yields the protein CASSLAGGTNYGYTF.

The chain joins TRBV7-2 to TRBJ2-3, with TRBD1 matching 8 bases. The CDR3 is made up of 14 amino acids. V lost 5 bases and J lost 5; bases outside the gene matches: 6. Germline values: CDR1 SGHTA, CDR2 FQGNSA. The CDR3 sequence: CASSPDRAIDTQYF. DNA for the CDR3: TGTGCCAGCAGCCCGGACAGGGCTATAGATACGCAGTATTTT.

Notes on this clone: Other DNA sequences in the sample encode the same CDR3. J is TRBJ2-7 and V is TRBV10-3; 12 positions agree with TRBD1. J lost 3 bases, V lost 6 bases, and 3 bases had no gene match. Germline V CDR1 and CDR2: ENHRY, SYGVKD. The CDR3 is made up of 14 amino acids. DNA of the CDR3: TGTGCCATCAGCGGGACAGGGGGCATCTACGAGCAGTACTTC. Encoded protein: CAISGTGGIYEQYF.

This chain connects TRBV10-1 to TRBJ2-7; perhaps TRBD2 as D (6 bases). With 2 bases removed from V and 3 bases from J, the gap between germline ends came to 8 bases. Germline V gene lookup returns CDR1 WNHNN and CDR2 SYGVQD (reference sequence). CDR3 length: 13 residues. The DNA for the CDR3 is TGCGCCAGCAGTGAGGACGGGGGCTACGAGCAGTACTTC. It codes for CASSEDGGYEQYF.